This TCR beta chain is from a study of blood T cell repertoires in COVID-19. Repertoires were generated with immunoSEQ multiplex PCR, while TCRdb's copy carries only in-frame clones and drops some. The profile shows a few hundred thousand clones, roughly 85% of them singletons. There are 14 residues in the CDR3. The trim removed 10 bases at V and 10 bases at J, leaving 15 bases unmatched. The germline gives CDR1 MDHEN, CDR2 SYDVKM. The genes are TRBV28 and TRBJ2-1, with 8 bases identical to TRBD2. The receptor's source is a woman aged 50 to 60 who had been exposed to COVID-19. Sequencing input: PBMCs or T cells enriched from blood (not recorded which). The CDR3, as DNA: TGTGCCAACTCACCTGGACTAGCCCAGGGGGAGCAGTTCTTC. Translated: CANSPGLAQGEQFF.